These 32 T cell receptor beta chains share one sample of origin, sequenced in a study of PD-1 blockade in mismatch repair-deficient tumors (dated by TCRdb to about 2017). The sample's time point label, decoded: roughly 10-day in vitro stimulation with candidate neoantigen peptide 5. The protocol used for the library was the immunoSEQ multiplex PCR assay. Not all clones reach the TCRdb copy of this immuneACCESS table, which keeps in-frame sequences only. Checked studies attribute under half of the gap to unresolved V genes and leave the rest unexplained. The sample table shows fewer than 18,000 clones, and around 80% are seen once. The top ten constitute approximately 11% of the sample. No antigens are known for them. The material was cells cultured in vitro, obtained from a patient treated with pembrolizumab. The source is an adult with mismatch repair-deficient cancer.

This chain joins TRBV29-1 and TRBJ2-3; D is possibly TRBD1 (6 bases). V was clipped by 5 bases and J by 4 bases, with 13 bases between them. CDR3 length: 13 residues. Germline V lookup: CDR1 SQVTM, CDR2 ANQGSEA. CDR3 sequence: CSVPGQLPDTQYF. CDR3 nucleotides: TGCAGCGTTCCGGGACAACTCCCAGATACGCAGTATTTT.

The chain employs TRBV14 and TRBJ2-7; D remains unclear. CDR1 SGHDN and CDR2 FVKESK come from the germline V gene. There are 15 residues in the CDR3. V was trimmed by 2 bases and J by 0 bases, leaving 11 bases between them. The chain's CDR3 is CASSQKISYSYEQYF. The CDR3 bases are TGTGCCAGCAGCCAAAAAATCTCGTACTCCTACGAGCAGTACTTC. Full variable domain (missing parts from reference TRBV14 and TRBJ2-7): EAGVTQFPSHSVIEKGQTVTLRCDPISGHDNLYWYRRVMGKEIKFLLHFVKESKQDESGMPNNRFLAERTGGTYSTLKVQPAELEDSGVYFCASSQKISYSYEQYFGPGTRLTVT.

This clone was recorded once. The V and J genes are TRBV2 and TRBJ2-3, with D perhaps TRBD2 (6 bases). The CDR3 length is 16 residues. Trimming pared 0 bases from V and 2 bases from J, leaving 12 bases between. The germline gives CDR1 SNHLY, CDR2 FYNNEI. The CDR3, as DNA: TGTGCCAGCAGTGAAGCACTAGCAGCTAACACAGATACGCAGTATTTT. It translates to CASSEALAANTDTQYF.

The CDR3 DNA reads as TGTGCCAGCAAGGAGACAGCATACAATGAGCAGTTCTTC. Translated, it gives CASKETAYNEQFF. This sequence joins TRBV2 and TRBJ2-1; the D gene is possibly TRBD1 (5 bases). The germline gives CDR1 SNHLY, CDR2 FYNNEI. CDR3 length: 13 amino acids. Trimming stripped 7 bases from V and 4 bases from J, with 11 bases between.

The chain uses TRBV18 and TRBJ1-4, with 9 bases that match TRBD1. This CDR3 contains 16 residues. CDR1 is KGHSH and CDR2 is LQKENI in the germline V gene. Trimming removed 5 bases from V and 6 bases from J; junction bases left unmatched: 10. The CDR3 is CASSAKQGARDEKLFF. The CDR3 nucleotides are TGTGCCAGCTCAGCAAAACAGGGGGCGCGGGATGAAAAACTGTTTTTT.

This chain uses TRBV30 with TRBJ1-2; D remains ambiguous. CDR1 and CDR2 from the germline V gene are GTSNPN and SVGIG (reference sequence). CDR3 length: 14 residues. Trimming stripped 4 bases from V and 9 bases from J, with 21 bases between. The CDR3 loop is CAWNVPTRTRRYTF. DNA of the CDR3: TGTGCCTGGAATGTCCCGACCAGGACTAGGCGCTACACCTTC.

V is TRBV9 and J is TRBJ1-1; 7 bases are a match to TRBD1. CDR1 is SGDLS, CDR2 YYNGEE, per germline. The V and J ends lost 4 bases and 2 bases, in that order; junction bases with no gene match: 5. This CDR3 has 14 amino acids. The CDR3 region has the DNA TGTGCCAGCAGCCCAGGGACAGCAAACACTGAAGCTTTCTTT. Translated: CASSPGTANTEAFF.

This clone was seen only a few times. The rearrangement links TRBV5-4 to TRBJ2-5; D remains ambiguous. There are 13 residues in the CDR3. Between the trimmed V and J ends, which lost 5 bases and 5 bases, there was a span of 13 bases. Germline V gene sequence: CDR1 SGHNT, CDR2 YYREEE (reference sequence). This CDR3 is CASSIRSSETQYF. CDR3 nucleotide sequence: TGTGCCAGCAGTATCAGAAGTTCCGAGACCCAGTACTTC.

V and J are TRBV25-1 and TRBJ1-5, with 7 positions matching TRBD1. Looked up from germline, CDR1 is MGHDK and CDR2 is SYGVNS. The CDR3 is made up of 14 amino acids. Trimming removed 3 bases from V and 4 bases from J; junction bases left unmatched: 3. CDR3 amino acids: CASSDTGVNQPQHF. The CDR3 nucleotides read TGTGCCAGCAGTGATACAGGGGTTAATCAGCCCCAGCATTTT. Full variable domain (rest looked up from reference TRBV25-1 and TRBJ1-5): EADIYQTPRYLVIGTGKKITLECSQTMGHDKMYWYQQDPGMELHLIHYSYGVNSTEKGDLSSESTVSRIRTEHFPLTLESARPSHTSQYLCASSDTGVNQPQHFGDGTRLSIL.

The genes are TRBV7-3 and TRBJ1-1, with 9 bases matching TRBD1. CDR3 size: 15 residues. Germline V CDR1 and CDR2: SGHTA, FQGTGA. V trimming: 0 bases; J trimming: 5 bases; junction bases outside the gene matches: 4. CDR3 protein: CASSLTFGQGTEAFF. The CDR3 coding sequence is TGTGCCAGCAGCTTAACGTTTGGACAGGGGACTGAAGCTTTCTTT.

This chain uses TRBV5-6 with TRBJ2-1; 9 positions agree with TRBD2. The V gene end was trimmed by 5 bases and the J gene end by 8 bases; junction bases not matched to a gene: 8. The germline V gene has CDR1 SGHDT and CDR2 YYEEEE. This CDR3 contains 14 residues. The CDR3 loop is CASRLAGVGDEQFF. CDR3 sequence (DNA): TGTGCCAGCAGATTAGCGGGAGTGGGTGATGAGCAGTTCTTC.

V is TRBV9 and J is TRBJ2-3; D possibly uses TRBD1 or TRBD2 (5 bases each). V was shortened by 4 bases and J by 7 bases, with 19 bases between the two germline ends. This CDR3 is 15 amino acids long. Germline V gives CDR1 SGDLS, CDR2 YYNGEE. CDR3 sequence (DNA): TGTGCCAGCAGCCCCTGGGGGACGGGCGGGTATACGCAGTATTTT. It is translated as CASSPWGTGGYTQYF.

The chain is built from TRBV5-1 and TRBJ2-5; tentatively, D is TRBD2 (7 bases). CDR3 size: 13 residues. The germline V and J ends were trimmed by 0 bases and 5 bases, with 8 bases remaining between them. Germline CDR1 reads SGHRS; CDR2 reads YFSETQ. The CDR3 region is CASSLEGGETQYF. The DNA of the CDR3 is TGCGCCAGCAGCTTGGAGGGGGGGGAGACCCAGTACTTC.

CDR3 nucleotide sequence: TGTGCCAGCAGTGTAGGGACAGGCTCTAATTCACCCCTCCACTTT. It translates to CASSVGTGSNSPLHF. The J gene is TRBJ1-6, the V gene TRBV6-1; 8 nucleotides align to TRBD1. The length of the CDR3 is 15 residues. Germline trimming cut 4 bases from V and 6 bases from J; bases unmatched to any gene: 5. Germline V gives CDR1 MNHNS, CDR2 SASEGT.

J is TRBJ2-7 and V is TRBV7-3; 9 bases fit TRBD2. CDR1 and CDR2 (germline): SGHTA, FQGTGA. V lost 6 bases to trimming and J lost 6 bases; unmatched junction nucleotides: 6. CDR3 length: 13 amino acids. CDR3 protein: CASSLAGVGEQYF. CDR3 DNA sequence: TGTGCCAGCAGTTTAGCGGGAGTAGGCGAGCAGTACTTC.

The chain joins TRBV5-1 to TRBJ1-1; D not certain. Germline V CDR1 and CDR2: SGHRS, YFSETQ. Trimming took off 0 bases at V and 1 base at J, with 10 bases between the two ends. The CDR3 has 15 amino acids. CDR3 loop: CASSLAGRSNTEAFF. Written as DNA, the CDR3 is TGCGCCAGCAGCTTGGCTGGTCGCTCGAACACTGAAGCTTTCTTT.

The V call is TRBV27, the J call TRBJ1-4; possible D gene TRBD1, 6 bases. Germline CDR1 is MNHEY and CDR2 is SMNVEV (reference sequence). This CDR3 has 15 amino acids. The V end lost 4 bases, the J end lost 4 bases, and 13 bases lay between the germline ends. Here the CDR3 reads CASSSLQGFNEKLFF. CDR3 coding DNA: TGTGCCAGCAGTTCCTTACAGGGATTTAATGAAAAACTGTTTTTT. Drawing the rest from reference TRBV27 and TRBJ1-4, the complete variable domain is EAQVTQNPRYLITVTGKKLTVTCSQNMNHEYMSWYRQDPGLGLRQIYYSMNVEVTDKGDVPEGYKVSRKEKRNFPLILESPSPNQTSLYFCASSSLQGFNEKLFFGSGTQLSVL.

The chain combines TRBV5-4 with TRBJ2-7; D could derive from TRBD1 or TRBD2 (6 bases each). Germline CDR1 SGHNT, CDR2 YYREEE (reference sequence). CDR3 length: 15 amino acids. The germline V and J ends were trimmed by 0 bases and 3 bases, with 13 bases remaining between them. The CDR3 sequence is CASSLAGGPNYEQYF. The CDR3 region has the DNA TGTGCCAGCAGCTTGGCCGGGGGCCCCAACTACGAGCAGTACTTC.

The chain is built from TRBV11-3 and TRBJ1-1; no reliable D call. The CDR3 runs 13 residues. Trimming shortened V by 1 base and J by 9 bases, and 12 bases separated the two germline ends. Germline CDR1 SGHNT, CDR2 YENEEA. CDR3 in amino acids: CASSLGEAGKAFF. The CDR3 coding sequence is TGTGCCAGCAGCTTAGGAGAGGCCGGTAAAGCTTTCTTT.

V is TRBV4-1 and J is TRBJ2-7, with D possibly being TRBD2 (6 bases). V dropped 1 base and J dropped 2 bases, with 15 bases sitting between them. CDR1 is MGHRA and CDR2 is YSYEKL in the germline V gene. The CDR3 covers 16 residues. The CDR3 is CASSQGPGEGTYEQYF. DNA for the CDR3: TGCGCCAGCAGCCAAGGGCCGGGAGAAGGGACCTACGAGCAGTACTTC.

The V call is TRBV27, the J call TRBJ1-2; 7 bases line up with TRBD1. With V trimmed by 6 bases and J by 4 bases, 11 bases remained unmatched. Germline-derived CDR1 and CDR2 are MNHEY and SMNVEV (reference sequence). This CDR3 is built from 15 residues. In DNA form, the CDR3 reads TGTGCCAGCAGACCAAAAACAGGGGCTCCCTATGGCTACACCTTC. This translates into CASRPKTGAPYGYTF.

The chain recombines TRBV6-1 with TRBJ2-4; 11 nucleotides align to TRBD1. V lost 4 bases and J lost 7; bases outside the gene matches: 6. Germline V CDR1 and CDR2: MNHNS, SASEGT. The CDR3 covers 15 residues. CDR3 region: CASSVDRGQWNIQYF. Written as DNA, the CDR3 is TGTGCCAGCAGTGTGGACAGGGGGCAGTGGAACATTCAGTACTTC.

The gene calls are TRBV6-5 and TRBJ2-7; D perhaps matches TRBD1 (6 bases). The V gene's germline CDR1 is MNHEY and CDR2 SVGAGI. The ends were cut back, 0 bases at V and 3 bases at J, with 9 bases in the middle. The CDR3 totals 14 residues. The CDR3 DNA follows: TGTGCCAGCAGTTACTCGACAGGCGGCTACGAGCAGTACTTC. Protein sequence: CASSYSTGGYEQYF.

CDR3 nucleotides: TGTGCCAGCAACCTAGTGGGACAGGGTTCCGGGGAGCTGTTTTTT. It yields the protein CASNLVGQGSGELFF. The J gene is TRBJ2-2, the V gene TRBV2; 9 bases are a match to TRBD1. V was pared by 7 bases and J by 6 bases, with 9 bases of the junction left unmatched. CDR1 SNHLY and CDR2 FYNNEI come from the germline V gene. The CDR3 consists of 15 residues.

The rearrangement uses TRBV5-1 and TRBJ2-5; 7 bases fit TRBD1. After removal of 0 bases from V and 4 bases from J, the junction contained 6 bases not matched to a gene. There are 15 residues in the CDR3. CDR1 and CDR2 from the germline V gene are SGHRS and YFSETQ. DNA of the CDR3: TGCGCCAGCAGCTTGGGTACAGGGGATGGAGAGACCCAGTACTTC. Translating gives CASSLGTGDGETQYF. Drawing the rest from reference TRBV5-1 and TRBJ2-5, the complete variable domain is KAGVTQTPRYLIKTRGQQVTLSCSPISGHRSVSWYQQTPGQGLQFLFEYFSETQRNKGNFPGRFSGRQFSNSRSEMNVSTLELGDSALYLCASSLGTGDGETQYFGPGTRLLVL.

The chain is built from TRBV9 and TRBJ2-5; 14 bases are shared with TRBD2. Germline values: CDR1 SGDLS, CDR2 YYNGEE. The ends lost 4 bases at V and 5 bases at J; junction bases unmatched: 7. The CDR3 covers 16 residues. The CDR3 is CASSTSGTSGSETQYF. In nucleotides, the CDR3 is TGTGCCAGCAGCACCTCCGGGACTAGCGGGAGCGAGACCCAGTACTTC. The full variable domain, in which reference TRBV9 and TRBJ2-5 provide the parts outside the CDR3, is DSGVTQTPKHLITATGQRVTLRCSPRSGDLSVYWYQQSLDQGLQFLIQYYNGEERAKGNILERFSAQQFPDLHSELNLSSLELGDSALYFCASSTSGTSGSETQYFGPGTRLLVL.

This chain links TRBV18 with TRBJ2-7; the D gene could be TRBD1 or TRBD2 (5 bases each). With 5 bases removed from V and 2 bases from J, the gap between germline ends came to 19 bases. From germline, CDR1 is KGHSH and CDR2 LQKENI. The length of the CDR3 is 16 residues. This CDR3 reads CASSREMRGSAYEQYF. Here the CDR3 DNA reads TGTGCCAGCTCAAGGGAGATGAGGGGATCGGCCTACGAGCAGTACTTC.

The chain has TRBV4-2 and TRBJ2-3, with TRBD2 matching over 12 bases. The CDR3 is made up of 19 amino acids. Trimming cost V 4 bases and J 6 bases; bases outside gene matches: 17. CDR1 is LGHNA and CDR2 is YNFKEQ in the germline V gene. As DNA, the CDR3 is TGTGCCAGCAGCCGAGAGGGGTTTGGGCTAGCGGGAGGGCTTGATACGCAGTATTTT. This encodes CASSREGFGLAGGLDTQYF.

J is TRBJ2-3 and V is TRBV10-3; TRBD1 matches at 7 bases. Germline CDR1 reads ENHRY; CDR2 reads SYGVKD. Unmatched junction bases numbered 12, after V lost 8 bases and J lost 1 base. There are 16 residues in the CDR3. The CDR3 coding sequence is TGTGCCATCGGGCACCAAGGGGGCATAGGCACAGATACGCAGTATTTT. As protein: CAIGHQGGIGTDTQYF.

The V gene is TRBV15, the J gene TRBJ1-1; 8 nucleotides line up with TRBD1. CDR1 LNHNV and CDR2 YYDKDF come from the germline V gene (reference sequence). The CDR3 loop spans 14 amino acids. Trimming removed 4 bases from V and 4 bases from J; junction bases left unmatched: 5. CDR3 in DNA: TGTGCCACCAGCAACTTGGACAGGGCCACTGAAGCTTTCTTT. Protein sequence: CATSNLDRATEAFF.

The CDR3 loop is CASSFQGTYEQYF. The CDR3 coding sequence is TGTGCCAGCAGTTTCCAGGGGACCTACGAGCAGTACTTC. The chain has TRBV27 and TRBJ2-7; D possibly corresponds to TRBD1 (6 bases). Germline CDR1 and CDR2: MNHEY and SMNVEV (reference sequence). V lost 3 bases and J 2 bases, leaving 8 bases between the germline ends. The CDR3 has 13 amino acids.

The V and J genes are TRBV14 and TRBJ2-7, with a tentative D call TRBD1 (5 bases). Germline lookup yields CDR1 SGHDN and CDR2 FVKESK. Trimming shortened V by 2 bases and J by 3 bases, and 17 bases separated the two germline ends. This CDR3 region has 16 residues. The chain's CDR3 is CASSQRQTSIYYEQYF. CDR3 coding DNA: TGTGCCAGCAGCCAACGACAGACCTCCATCTACTACGAGCAGTACTTC.